Shown below are 5 T cell receptor beta chains from a single sample sequenced in a study of blood T cell repertoires in COVID-19. Clones were sequenced by immunoSEQ multiplex PCR, and TCRdb holds only the in-frame ones, with some missing. The profile covers under 55,000 clones, with more than 80% appearing a single time and 2.2% taken by the ten largest. Sequencing was done on a sample of peripheral blood. These TCRs come from a human donor in a cohort sampled during active COVID-19.

The chain couples TRBV24-1 to TRBJ2-1; TRBD1 matches at 8 bases. The CDR3 runs 17 residues. V gave up 4 bases and J gave up 2 bases; unmatched junction bases: 9. Germline lookup yields CDR1 KGHDR and CDR2 SFDVKD. The CDR3 nucleotides read TGTGCCACCAGTGACCGAAACTCAGGGGGCGCCTACAATGAGCAGTTCTTC. As protein: CATSDRNSGGAYNEQFF.

The chain uses TRBV4-2 and TRBJ1-2, with D possibly being TRBD1 (6 bases). V lost 4 bases to trimming and J lost 4 bases, with 13 bases between them. This CDR3 comprises 14 residues. The germline V gene encodes CDR1 LGHNA and CDR2 YNFKEQ. The CDR3 here is CASSPTRGSYGYTF. CDR3 in DNA: TGTGCCAGCAGCCCCACCAGGGGTAGCTATGGCTACACCTTC.

The chain is built from TRBV7-3 and TRBJ2-3; 10 nucleotides match TRBD2. This CDR3 spans 16 amino acids. The V gene's germline CDR1 is SGHTA and CDR2 FQGTGA. Unmatched junction bases numbered 9, after V lost 5 bases and J lost 4 bases. CDR3 coding DNA: TGTGCCAGCAGCCCTATAGCGGGGGGTCCCCCAGATACGCAGTATTTT. Translation gives CASSPIAGGPPDTQYF. Full variable domain (remainder filled in from reference TRBV7-3 and TRBJ2-3): GAGVSQTPSNKVTEKGKYVELRCDPISGHTALYWYRQSLGQGPEFLIYFQGTGAADDSGLPNDRFFAVRPEGSVSTLKIQRTERGDSAVYLCASSPIAGGPPDTQYFGPGTRLTVL.

This chain joins TRBV6-5 and TRBJ2-1, with 9 bases matching TRBD2. V trimming: 6 bases; J trimming: 3 bases; junction bases outside the gene matches: 6. Germline assignment: CDR1 MNHEY and CDR2 SVGAGI. The CDR3 spans 15 residues. In DNA, the CDR3 is TGTGCCAGCAGGATAGCGGGAGTCGTCTACAATGAGCAGTTCTTC. This gives the protein CASRIAGVVYNEQFF.

The chain recombines TRBV10-3 with TRBJ2-5, with TRBD1 as a possible D gene (6 bases). The CDR3 is 14 amino acids. Trimming stripped 5 bases from V and 4 bases from J, with 14 bases between. Looked up from germline, CDR1 is ENHRY and CDR2 is SYGVKD. The CDR3 protein is CAISSLGAGETQYF. CDR3 sequence (DNA): TGTGCCATCAGTAGTTTGGGGGCGGGAGAGACCCAGTACTTC.